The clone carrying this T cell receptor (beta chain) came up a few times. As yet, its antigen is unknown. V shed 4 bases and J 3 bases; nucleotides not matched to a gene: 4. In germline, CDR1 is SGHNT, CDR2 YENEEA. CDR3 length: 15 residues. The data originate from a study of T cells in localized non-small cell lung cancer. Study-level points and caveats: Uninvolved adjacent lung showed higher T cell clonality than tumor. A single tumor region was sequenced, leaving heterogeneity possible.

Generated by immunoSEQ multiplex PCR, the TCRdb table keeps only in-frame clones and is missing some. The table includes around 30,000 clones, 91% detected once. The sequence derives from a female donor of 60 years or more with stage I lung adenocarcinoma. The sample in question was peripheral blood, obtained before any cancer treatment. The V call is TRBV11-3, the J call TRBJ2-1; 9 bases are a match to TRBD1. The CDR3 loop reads CASSSGQGFYNEQFF. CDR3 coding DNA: TGTGCCAGCAGCTCGGGACAGGGCTTCTACAATGAGCAGTTCTTC.